Included here is one TCR beta chain sequence, with context. This clonotype was counted a few times. It has no known antigen specificity. Per-base quality was not reported, and no clone a single base away is much larger than it. These data originate in a study of liver allograft versus peripheral blood T cells (dated by TCRdb to the early 2020s). General notes on the study: The study compared the T cell receptor repertoires present in transplanted livers with the repertoires present in the peripheral blood of liver transplant recipients.

Broader findings and caveats from the paper: T cell receptor repertoires inside liver allografts were reported to differ from those detected in peripheral blood.

Sequencing was performed on an Illumina MiSeq. TCRdb cleaned the public reads at Q25 with fastp, built clones with MiXCR and kept in-frame beta chains. Entries are consolidated by CDR3 protein sequence, retaining the most common genes and DNA. The sample profile shows fewer than 15,000 distinct CDR3 sequences; roughly 18% of them were found once. Approximately 2% of the sample goes to the ten largest clones. Trimming costs V 6 bases and J 7 bases, and their ends lie 12 bases apart. The germline V gene yields MDHEN for CDR1 and SYDVKM for CDR2. From the cysteine through the phenylalanine, the CDR3 covers 12 amino acids. Just CDR3 DNA is preserved here, 36 bases in frame from base 1.

The sequence joins TRBV28 to TRBJ1-2; too little of a D gene remains to name it. This TCR was sampled from a human patient who had a liver transplant. Following a transplant, some T lymphocytes may have been derived from the graft donor. The nucleotide sequence reads TGTGCCAGCAGCACCGTCGGGTCTGGCTACACCTTC. Its amino acids are CASSTVGSGYTF.